This T cell receptor beta chain was sequenced for a study of blood T cell repertoires in COVID-19. TCRdb's table, derived via immunoSEQ multiplex PCR, lists solely in-frame clones and lacks some. The top ten clones hold around 9% of a sample with a few hundred thousand clones, about nine tenths of them seen once. Participant reports of clinical history set cohort assignment. The CDR3 is made up of 15 amino acids. Germline CDR1 MGHRA, CDR2 YSYEKL. The trim removed 4 bases at V and 9 bases at J, leaving 9 bases unmatched. The clonotype comes from a woman aged 18-29 years who had recovered from COVID-19. The sequencing sample was made of PBMCs or T cells enriched from blood (not recorded which). The V and J genes are TRBV4-1 and TRBJ1-6; the match to TRBD1 covers 7 bases. The chain's CDR3 is CASSLTGTAGSPLHF. CDR3 DNA: TGCGCCAGCAGCCTCACCGGGACAGCGGGTTCACCCCTCCACTTT.